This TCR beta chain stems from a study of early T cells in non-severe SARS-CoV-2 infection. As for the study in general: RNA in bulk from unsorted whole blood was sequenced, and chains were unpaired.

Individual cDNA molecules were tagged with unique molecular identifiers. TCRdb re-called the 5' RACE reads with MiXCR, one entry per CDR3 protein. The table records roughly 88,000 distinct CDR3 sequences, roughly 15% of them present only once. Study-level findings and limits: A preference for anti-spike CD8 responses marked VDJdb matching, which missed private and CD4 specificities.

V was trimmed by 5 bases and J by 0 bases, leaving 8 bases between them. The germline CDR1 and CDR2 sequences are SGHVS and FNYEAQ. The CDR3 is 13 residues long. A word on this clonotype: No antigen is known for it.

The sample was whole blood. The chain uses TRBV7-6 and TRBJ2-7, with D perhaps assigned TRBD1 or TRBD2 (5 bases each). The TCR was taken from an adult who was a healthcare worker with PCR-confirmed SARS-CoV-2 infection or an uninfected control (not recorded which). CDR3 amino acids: CASSIGTSYEQYF. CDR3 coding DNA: TGTGCCAGCAGCATTGGGACCTCCTACGAGCAGTACTTC.